The 7 T cell receptor beta chains presented below share a single source sample, sequenced in a study of molecular identifiers for immune sequencing clone quantification. MiXCR, applied by TCRdb to the PCR reads, yields one record per CDR3 protein. The sample includes some 320,000 distinct CDR3 sequences, 20% to 25% of them seen just once. Input material: naive CD8+ T cells from blood, with Jurkat cell RNA spiked in. Subset: FACS-sorted CD8+CD4-CCR7+CD45RA+ naive T cells. These receptors were collected from a human donor in good health. Some libraries in this study had Jurkat cell RNA spiked in.

This clonotype was seen repeatedly, ten times or more. The chain has TRBV6-4 and TRBJ1-1; tentative D call: TRBD1 (6 bases). Germline V CDR1 and CDR2: MRHNA, SNTAGT. The CDR3 has 14 amino acids. V was pared by 6 bases and J by 0 bases, with 11 bases between. CDR3 in DNA: TGTGCCAGCAGCGGACAGAGAATGAACACTGAAGCTTTCTTT. Its protein is CASSGQRMNTEAFF.

This clonotype was counted a few times. The chain links TRBV18 to TRBJ1-3; no firm D call. V gave up 5 bases and J gave up 0 bases, with 14 bases separating them. This CDR3 is 16 amino acids long. Germline loops: CDR1 KGHSH, CDR2 LQKENI. Here the CDR3 reads CASSMDGLSSGNTIYF. The CDR3 DNA is TGTGCCAGCTCAATGGACGGTTTGAGCTCTGGAAACACCATATATTTT.

To note about this clonotype: A much larger clone differs from this one at a single base, so this may be a read error. The chain recombines TRBV5-5 with TRBJ1-1; 11 bases are a match to TRBD1. The CDR3 runs 14 residues. The V gene's germline CDR1 is SGHKS and CDR2 YYEKEE (reference sequence). The trim removed 6 bases at V and 10 bases at J, leaving 11 bases unmatched. The CDR3 DNA reads as TGTGCCAGCAACTTAGGACAGGGGGCTTCTGGAGCTTTCTTT. The encoded protein is CASNLGQGASGAFF.

This clonotype was seen many times. The CDR3 DNA reads TGTGCCAGCAGCTTAGATGACGGGGTGTTGAAGAATGAGCAGTTCTTC. As protein: CASSLDDGVLKNEQFF. This rearrangement joins TRBV7-9 to TRBJ2-1; a weak D match, TRBD2 (5 bases). V was cut by 1 base and J by 7 bases, with 17 bases left in between. In germline, CDR1 is SEHNR, CDR2 FQNEAQ (reference sequence). This CDR3 comprises 16 residues. The full variable domain, its missing parts supplied by reference TRBV7-9 and TRBJ2-1, is DTGVSQNPRHKITKRGQNVTFRCDPISEHNRLYWYRQTLGQGPEFLTYFQNEAQLEKSRLLSDRFSAERPKGSFSTLEIQRTEQGDSAMYLCASSLDDGVLKNEQFFGPGTRLTVL.

Remarks on this clonotype: This may stem from a read error, because a much larger clone lies one nucleotide away. A read error is likely, as this CDR3 ends without the conserved phenylalanine or tryptophan. J is TRBJ1-1 and V is TRBV30, with D possibly being TRBD1 (5 bases). Looked up from germline, CDR1 is GTSNPN and CDR2 is SVGIG (reference sequence). Trimming pared 2 bases from V and 4 bases from J, leaving 11 bases between. CDR3 length: 13 amino acids. The CDR3 protein is CAWSQTGPTEAFS. The CDR3 region has the DNA TGTGCCTGGAGTCAAACAGGTCCCACTGAAGCTTTCTCT.

This clonotype was picked up many times. The rearrangement joins TRBV29-1 to TRBJ1-1, with D possibly TRBD1 on 6 matching bases. Germline CDR1 is SQVTM and CDR2 is ANQGSEA. The ends were cut back, 4 bases at V and 3 bases at J, with 12 bases in the middle. CDR3 length: 13 residues. The DNA for the CDR3 is TGCAGCGTTGTTCAGGGGTTCGACACTGAAGCTTTCTTT. Amino acids: CSVVQGFDTEAFF. The full variable domain, in which reference TRBV29-1 and TRBJ1-1 provide the parts outside the CDR3, is SAVISQKPSRDICQRGTSLTIQCQVDSQVTMMFWYRQQPGQSLTLIATANQGSEATYESGFVIDKFPISRPNLTFSTLTVSNMSPEDSSIYLCSVVQGFDTEAFFGQGTRLTVV.

This clonotype has only a few counts. J is TRBJ1-4 and V is TRBV12-3 or TRBV12-4; D may be TRBD1 (5 bases). The CDR3 has 20 residues. V was shortened by 0 bases and J by 0 bases, with 20 bases between the two germline ends. CDR3 nucleotides: TGTGCCAGCAGTTTAGCGGGGGGGTCAGGGAGTTTTACAACTAATGAAAAACTGTTTTTT. Its protein product is CASSLAGGSGSFTTNEKLFF.